This TCR beta chain was documented in a study of blood T cell repertoires in COVID-19. Libraries were prepared by immunoSEQ multiplex PCR; TCRdb keeps only in-frame clonotypes and omits some of them. The sample yields about 460,000 clones, around 85% seen once. V was trimmed by 3 bases and J by 6 bases, leaving 13 bases between them. This CDR3 has 15 amino acids. CDR1 SGHTS and CDR2 YDEGEE come from the germline V gene. The sequenced sample was PBMCs or T cells enriched from blood (not recorded which). The source is a woman between 55 and 75 years old who had recovered from COVID-19. The chain employs TRBV5-8 and TRBJ1-6, with a possible D match to TRBD1 (6 bases). CDR3 DNA sequence: TGTGCCAGCAGCTCGTGGACAGTACCTAATTCACCCCTCCACTTT. This gives the protein CASSSWTVPNSPLHF.